Presented here are 24 T cell receptor beta chains from one specimen sequenced in a study of spatial heterogeneity in lung cancer. Specified time point: blood at routine non-recurrence follow-up after resection. Unsorted whole RNA of tumor, nontumor lung or frozen PBMC was sequenced. TCRdb processed the 5' RACE reads anew with MiXCR; each CDR3 protein has one entry. Of more than 95,000 distinct CDR3 sequences in the sample, 9% to 15% are singletons; the top ten hold 16%. The source material was PBMCs, sampled at follow-up. The receptors were sampled from a male donor with early-stage non-small cell lung cancer.

This clonotype has just a few counts. The CDR3 loop reads CASSNEGALGNEQFF. The DNA for the CDR3 is TGCGCCAGCAGCAATGAGGGGGCGTTGGGAAATGAGCAGTTCTTC. The chain combines TRBV4-3 with TRBJ2-1, with 7 bases matching TRBD1. V lost 5 bases and J lost 7; bases outside the gene matches: 11. CDR3 length: 15 residues. From germline, CDR1 is LGHNA and CDR2 YSLEER.

The chain joins TRBV29-1 to TRBJ2-3; D call uncertain. The CDR3 totals 14 residues. Germline values: CDR1 SQVTM, CDR2 ANQGSEA. V was cut by 8 bases and J by 1 base, with 16 bases left in between. The CDR3 DNA follows: TGCAGCCTACTTACCATTGAAGGCACAGATACGCAGTATTTT. It specifies CSLLTIEGTDTQYF.

The genes are TRBV2 and TRBJ2-7; 7 nucleotides line up with TRBD2. Germline CDR1 SNHLY, CDR2 FYNNEI. The V segment lost 8 bases and the J segment 2 bases; nucleotides outside the gene matches: 9. The CDR3 is 14 amino acids. DNA of the CDR3: TGTGCCAGCGGGCGGGGGATCGCCCCCTACGAGCAGTACTTC. This sequence encodes CASGRGIAPYEQYF. The whole variable domain, remainder taken from reference TRBV2 and TRBJ2-7, is EPEVTQTPSHQVTQMGQEVILRCVPISNHLYFYWYRQILGQKVEFLVSFYNNEISEKSEIFDDQFSVERPDGSNFTLKIRSTKLEDSAMYFCASGRGIAPYEQYFGPGTRLTVT.

This clonotype was observed a handful of times. The CDR3 DNA sequence: TGTGCCAGCAGCCAAGATTCCGGGGGGGCCCGGGAGCAGTACTTC. Its translation is CASSQDSGGAREQYF. This chain connects TRBV3-1 to TRBJ2-7, with 8 nucleotides matching TRBD2. Germline CDR1 is LGHDT and CDR2 is YNNKEL (reference sequence). V lost 0 bases to trimming and J lost 7 bases; unmatched junction nucleotides: 8. The CDR3 sequence is 15 residues long.

V is TRBV9 and J is TRBJ1-6; weak D call: TRBD1 (6 bases). Trimming stripped 7 bases from V and 0 bases from J, with 14 bases between. The CDR3 consists of 16 residues. CDR1 is SGDLS and CDR2 is YYNGEE in the germline V gene. The chain's CDR3 is CASGQTGSSYNSPLHF. As DNA, the CDR3 is TGTGCCAGCGGACAGACGGGCAGCTCCTATAATTCACCCCTCCACTTT.

This clonotype was picked up many times. The V and J genes are TRBV27 and TRBJ2-6; D is ambiguous. V was trimmed by 4 bases and J by 1 base, leaving 11 bases between them. Germline V gene data show CDR1 as MNHEY and CDR2 as SMNVEV (reference sequence). This CDR3 comprises 16 residues. This CDR3 reads CASSYRKTSGANVLTF. For the CDR3, the DNA is TGTGCCAGCAGTTACCGGAAAACTTCTGGGGCCAACGTCCTGACTTTC.

This clonotype was seen more than once but under ten times. CDR3 DNA: TGTGCCATCAGTCCAGGACAGCTAGCCAAAAACATTCAGTACTTC. This encodes CAISPGQLAKNIQYF. The rearrangement links TRBV10-3 to TRBJ2-4; the D gene is possibly TRBD1 (6 bases). Between the trimmed V and J ends, which lost 5 bases and 0 bases, there was a span of 11 bases. The CDR3 length is 15 residues. Germline V lookup: CDR1 ENHRY, CDR2 SYGVKD.

This clonotype occurred a few times. The gene calls are TRBV11-1 and TRBJ2-7; TRBD1 is a possible D gene (8 bases). The CDR3 runs 14 residues. The germline CDR1 and CDR2 sequences are SGHAT and FQDESV (reference sequence). V lost 3 bases to trimming and J lost 4 bases, with 13 bases between them. CDR3 in DNA: TGTGCCAGCAGCTTCGAACAGGGGGGGTACGAGCAGTACTTC. Its protein is CASSFEQGGYEQYF.

This clonotype has only a few counts. The V and J genes are TRBV20-1 and TRBJ1-2, with D perhaps matching TRBD1 (6 bases). The CDR3 spans 18 residues. V was pared by 3 bases and J by 1 base, with 24 bases between. CDR1 and CDR2 from the germline V gene are DFQATT and SNEGSKA (reference sequence). The DNA for the CDR3 is TGCAGTGCTAGCGTCGAGATCTTTTCGGGGGGCAGTAACTATGGCTACACCTTC. Translating it yields CSASVEIFSGGSNYGYTF.

The CDR3 region has the DNA TGTGCCAGCAGCTCCCCCCGCTATGGCTACACCTTC. Translated, it gives CASSSPRYGYTF. The chain is built from TRBV13 and TRBJ1-2, with unresolved D. V lost 4 bases and J 4 bases, leaving 7 bases between the germline ends. Looked up from germline, CDR1 is PRHDT and CDR2 is FYEKMQ (reference sequence). The CDR3 extends over 12 amino acids.

The sample holds a few counts of this clonotype. The V call is TRBV10-2, the J call TRBJ2-5; the D is unclear. The germline V and J ends were trimmed by 2 bases and 5 bases, with 6 bases remaining between them. Germline loops: CDR1 WSHSY, CDR2 SAAADI. The CDR3 length is 12 residues. For the CDR3, the DNA is TGCGCCAGCAGTGAGGTAGGGGAGACCCAGTACTTC. This gives the protein CASSEVGETQYF.

V usage is TRBV12-3 or TRBV12-4 and J usage is TRBJ1-5; D call uncertain. The CDR3 sequence is 13 residues long. V was clipped by 1 base and J by 7 bases, with 8 bases between them. This CDR3 reads CASSLEGQQPQHF. CDR3 DNA: TGTGCCAGCAGTTTAGAGGGCCAACAGCCCCAGCATTTT.

This clonotype has a handful of counts. The gene calls are TRBV18 and TRBJ2-6; maybe TRBD1 (6 bases). The V and J ends lost 4 bases and 0 bases respectively, with 13 bases between them. The CDR3 has 17 amino acids. Germline V gene data show CDR1 as KGHSH and CDR2 as LQKENI. CDR3 nucleotides: TGTGCCAGCTCACGCCGGACAGCATCCTCTGGGGCCAACGTCCTGACTTTC. Its translation is CASSRRTASSGANVLTF.

With regard to this clonotype: A much more abundant neighbour one base away suggests this may be a read error. The chain is built from TRBV11-2 and TRBJ1-2, with D unclear. CDR1 and CDR2 from the germline V gene are SGHAT and FQNNGV. The CDR3 runs to 13 residues. CDR3 bases: TGTGCCACCAGCTTAGCCCCAGGCTATGGCTACACCTTC. It codes for CATSLAPGYGYTF.

This clonotype has at least ten counts. The gene calls are TRBV11-2 and TRBJ2-1; 9 bases align to TRBD2. The CDR3 is 12 residues long. Germline V lookup: CDR1 SGHAT, CDR2 FQNNGV. The J segment lost 10 bases and the V segment lost 5 bases, leaving 3 bases of the junction unmatched. CDR3 region: CASSRTSVEQFF. In DNA form, the CDR3 reads TGTGCCAGCAGCCGGACTAGCGTGGAGCAGTTCTTC.

The chain combines TRBV10-2 with TRBJ2-7; no firm D call. The CDR3 covers 12 residues. V lost 3 bases and J lost 4, with 7 bases in between. The germline V gene encodes CDR1 WSHSY and CDR2 SAAADI. CDR3 nucleotide sequence: TGCGCCAGCAGTGAATCTTATTACGAGCAGTACTTC. Its translation: CASSESYYEQYF.

This clonotype was detected many times. The chain couples TRBV7-9 to TRBJ1-3; D perhaps matches TRBD1 (6 bases). The CDR3 extends over 17 amino acids. Trimming removed 5 bases from V and 0 bases from J, with 17 bases in between. Looked up from germline, CDR1 is SEHNR and CDR2 is FQNEAQ (reference sequence). The CDR3 DNA follows: TGTGCCAGCAGCAATTCCGCAGGGACACTCTCTGGAAACACCATATATTTT. Protein sequence: CASSNSAGTLSGNTIYF.

This clonotype has just a few counts. The J gene is TRBJ2-2, the V gene TRBV9, with 8 bases aligning to TRBD2. CDR1 SGDLS and CDR2 YYNGEE come from the germline V gene. V shed 0 bases, J shed 2 bases, and the junction held 9 bases outside the gene matches. The CDR3 has 18 residues. The DNA of the CDR3 is TGTGCCAGCAGCGTAGACATAGCGGGGAACACAAACACCGGGGAGCTGTTTTTT. This encodes CASSVDIAGNTNTGELFF.

The rearrangement joins TRBV5-1 to TRBJ1-1; D is undetermined. The germline V gene has CDR1 SGHRS and CDR2 YFSETQ. The V end lost 0 bases, the J end lost 1 base, and 7 bases lay between the germline ends. This CDR3 has 14 residues. The CDR3 loop is CASSLGRPNTEAFF. For the CDR3, the DNA is TGCGCCAGCAGCTTGGGCCGCCCGAACACTGAAGCTTTCTTT.

This clonotype was picked up many times. This chain uses TRBV9 with TRBJ2-7, with D possibly being TRBD2 (6 bases). The CDR3 spans 16 residues. The V and J ends lost 0 bases and 2 bases respectively, with 15 bases between them. Germline V gene data show CDR1 as SGDLS and CDR2 as YYNGEE. In DNA form, the CDR3 reads TGTGCCAGCAGCGTAGTTGGCGGGGTAGGAACCTACGAGCAGTACTTC. Protein sequence: CASSVVGGVGTYEQYF.

The table lists this clonotype with many counts. The chain couples TRBV5-1 to TRBJ2-2; D gene uncertain. Germline assignment: CDR1 SGHRS and CDR2 YFSETQ. This CDR3 comprises 14 residues. Trimming took 4 bases from V and 4 from J, leaving 11 bases between them. CDR3 DNA sequence: TGCGCCAGCAGCAACCCAGCCCTCACCGGGGAGCTGTTTTTT. It is translated as CASSNPALTGELFF.

J is TRBJ2-1 and V is TRBV11-2; D remains ambiguous. The V gene lost 5 bases and the J gene lost 4 bases, with 6 bases spanning the gap. The germline V gene encodes CDR1 SGHAT and CDR2 FQNNGV. CDR3 length equals 12 residues. CDR3 sequence: CASSPLYNEQFF. The CDR3 region has the DNA TGTGCCAGCAGCCCGCTGTACAATGAGCAGTTCTTC.

This clonotype was observed many times. This rearrangement joins TRBV29-1 to TRBJ2-1; D is unclear. CDR3 size: 16 residues. Trimming left V 1 base short and J 12 bases short, with 25 bases between. Germline assignment: CDR1 SQVTM and CDR2 ANQGSEA. CDR3 sequence reads: CSVEGLGSGSRSWQFF. In DNA, the CDR3 is TGCAGCGTTGAAGGCCTCGGATCGGGTAGCAGGTCCTGGCAGTTCTTC.

At least ten counts were recorded for this clonotype. The gene calls are TRBV9 and TRBJ2-5; 11 nucleotides match TRBD1. V lost 2 bases to trimming and J lost 5 bases; unmatched junction nucleotides: 2. The V gene's germline CDR1 is SGDLS and CDR2 YYNGEE. This CDR3 is 14 amino acids long. The CDR3 spells CASSVGQGAETQYF. The CDR3 DNA reads TGTGCCAGCAGCGTCGGACAGGGGGCCGAGACCCAGTACTTC.